This is a list of T cell receptor beta chains from one sample in a study of vaccination effects on CD4 cells after COVID-19. Sequenced by immunoSEQ multiplex PCR; TCRdb stores in-frame clones only, minus some. The sample has around 70,000 clones, around 77% seen once. What these receptors recognize is not known. The material was CD4+ T cells from PBMCs cultured without peptide, obtained before COVID-19 vaccination. The origin of the receptors is a human donor who received a COVID-19 vaccine. Each CDR3 is given with its conserved first and last residue. The D gene is left open where the match is weak. Only part of the rows carry a size: once, few, many, or a class if the clone is expanded.

V	D	size	J	DNA	CDR3
TRBV30	.	.	TRBJ2-2	TGTGCCTGGAGTGGGGGGAGTAACGCCGGGGAGCTGTTTTTT	CAWSGGSNAGELFF
TRBV6-6	.	few	TRBJ1-6	TGTGCCAGCAGTTACCCCAGGGAACCACCCCTCCACTTT	CASSYPREPPLHF
TRBV9	.	.	TRBJ2-5	TGTGCCAGCAGCGCGTTGGGGGGAGTAGGAGAGACCCAGTACTTC	CASSALGGVGETQYF
TRBV18	TRBD1	.	TRBJ1-5	TGTGCCAGCTCACCAGGGACAGGTCAGCGGCCCCAGCATTTT	CASSPGTGQRPQHF
TRBV9	.	.	TRBJ2-1	TGTGCCAGCAGCGTAGAAGGGAAAGGTTACAATGAGCAGTTCTTC	CASSVEGKGYNEQFF
TRBV7-2	.	few	TRBJ1-6	TGTGCCAGCAGCTTAAGAATCGGCAGGGGCGTTGATTCACCCCTCCACTTT	CASSLRIGRGVDSPLHF
TRBV7-3	.	once	TRBJ1-1	TGTGCCAGCAGCGGTACGGTAAACACTGAAGCTTTCTTT	CASSGTVNTEAFF
TRBV25-1	.	once	TRBJ1-1	TGTGCCAGCAGTGAATCCCCGAGGGGGACTGAAGCTTTCTTT	CASSESPRGTEAFF
TRBV5-5	.	once	TRBJ1-1	TGTGCCAGCAGCCCTCAGGGGTTTCAGGACACTGAAGCTTTCTTT	CASSPQGFQDTEAFF
TRBV30	.	.	TRBJ1-1	TGTGCCTGGTTATCACGGAACACTGAAGCTTTCTTT	CAWLSRNTEAFF
TRBV7-9	TRBD2	.	TRBJ2-3	TGTGCCAGCAGCTCCGGTGGGACTAGCGGGGGGGCTAGCACAGATACGCAGTATTTT	CASSSGGTSGGASTDTQYF
TRBV6-5	.	once	TRBJ2-3	TGTGCCAGCAGTTCAAGCACAGATACGCAGTATTTT	CASSSSTDTQYF
TRBV7-2	TRBD1	.	TRBJ1-2	TGTGCCAGCAGCGCGGACAGGGCGCGCGGCTACACCTTC	CASSADRARGYTF
TRBV3-1/TRBV3-2	.	.	TRBJ1-2	TGTGCCAGCAGCCAATCCCCGAGTGGCTACACCTTC	CASSQSPSGYTF
TRBV3-1/TRBV3-2	.	.	TRBJ2-5	TGTGCCAGCAGCCAAGATGGGGCCTCAGGGACCCAGTACTTC	CASSQDGASGTQYF
TRBV4-1	.	.	TRBJ2-1	TGCGCCAGCAGCCAAGGATTTTTCAATGAGCAGTTCTTC	CASSQGFFNEQFF
TRBV19	.	few	TRBJ1-1	TGTGCCAGTAGTATAGACCCTCGTAGTGAAGCTTTCTTT	CASSIDPRSEAFF
TRBV7-2	TRBD1	once	TRBJ1-6	TGTGCCAGCAGCAAACGGACAGGGGGAGATTCACCCCTCCACTTT	CASSKRTGGDSPLHF
TRBV28	.	.	TRBJ1-1	TGTGCCACCCGTTGGACAGAGAACACTGAAGCTTTCTTT	CATRWTENTEAFF
TRBV5-1	.	.	TRBJ1-2	TGCGCCAGCAGCTGGGGGACCGTGGACTATGGCTACACCTTC	CASSWGTVDYGYTF
TRBV14	TRBD1	.	TRBJ1-3	TGTGCCAGCAGCCGGAAGGGACAGTTCTCTGGAAACACCATATATTTT	CASSRKGQFSGNTIYF
TRBV28	.	.	TRBJ2-2	TGTGCCAGCAGGGGACAAAACACCGGGGAGCTGTTTTTT	CASRGQNTGELFF
TRBV6-2/TRBV6-3	TRBD2	.	TRBJ2-1	TGTGCCAGCAGTACCGGGACTAGCGGGGGGGTTGAGCAGTTCTTC	CASSTGTSGGVEQFF
TRBV2	.	.	TRBJ1-4	TGTGCCAGCAGTGGACAGGCCGAATATGAAAAACTGTTTTTT	CASSGQAEYEKLFF
TRBV6-6	.	.	TRBJ1-5	TGTGCCAGCACCCCCGGGGGGGGGAATCAGCCCCAGCATTTT	CASTPGGGNQPQHF
TRBV29-1	.	.	TRBJ2-2	TGCAGCGTTGCAGGTGGCACCGGGGAGCTGTTTTTT	CSVAGGTGELFF
TRBV7-9	TRBD1	once	TRBJ2-5	TGTGCCAGCAGCTTAGCGGGGACAGGGGAGACCCAGTACTTC	CASSLAGTGETQYF
TRBV4-1	.	.	TRBJ1-4	TGCGCCAGCAGCAAGGTCAGAGAAAAACTGTTTTTT	CASSKVREKLFF
TRBV25-1	.	.	TRBJ1-2	TGTGCCAGCAGTGAATTCGCCGGGACCAGTTCTGGCTACACCTTC	CASSEFAGTSSGYTF
TRBV29-1	.	.	TRBJ1-1	TGCAGCGTTATGGGGGCATTTCGGGACACTGAAGCTTTCTTT	CSVMGAFRDTEAFF
TRBV9	.	.	TRBJ1-1	TGTGCCAGCAGCGGGGACACCTCAAACACTGAAGCTTTCTTT	CASSGDTSNTEAFF
TRBV6-2/TRBV6-3	TRBD1	.	TRBJ1-1	TGTGCCAGCGGCCGGCTCGGGACAGGGAACACTGAAGCTTTCTTT	CASGRLGTGNTEAFF
TRBV18	.	.	TRBJ2-5	TGTGCCAGCTCACCACCGGGGGCTTTGGAGACCCAGTACTTC	CASSPPGALETQYF
TRBV30	.	.	TRBJ2-5	TGTGCCTGGAGTAATAGGCGGGGTCAAGAGACCCAGTACTTC	CAWSNRRGQETQYF
TRBV5-3	TRBD1	.	TRBJ1-1	TGTGCCAGAAGCTTGGAGGGACAGCTATTTTTTAACACTGAAGCTTTCTTT	CARSLEGQLFFNTEAFF
TRBV24-1	.	.	TRBJ2-3	TGTGCCACCATATTTGGGCCAGATACGCAGTATTTT	CATIFGPDTQYF
TRBV4-3	TRBD1	.	TRBJ1-2	TGCGCCAGCAGCCTTGACAGGGAACGGAACTATGGCTACACCTTC	CASSLDRERNYGYTF
TRBV14	.	.	TRBJ1-2	TGTGCCAGCAGCCATGAACATGCAAACTATGGCTACACCTTC	CASSHEHANYGYTF
TRBV14	.	.	TRBJ2-5	TGTGCCAGCAGCCAATTCCAGAAAGAGACCCAGTACTTC	CASSQFQKETQYF
TRBV30	.	.	TRBJ1-5	TGTGCCTGGAGTTTGGACCTGGCGGGCAATCAGCCCCAGCATTTT	CAWSLDLAGNQPQHF
TRBV6-5	TRBD1	.	TRBJ1-2	TGTGCCAGCCAGACAGGGCGTGTCTATGGCTACACCTTC	CASQTGRVYGYTF
TRBV28	.	once	TRBJ1-2	TGTGCCAGCAGTTTAGTGTCGGGGTTTGGCTACACCTTC	CASSLVSGFGYTF
TRBV2	.	.	TRBJ2-4	TGTGCCAGCAGTGAAGCGGGCAGTGGGGCCAAAAACATTCAGTACTTC	CASSEAGSGAKNIQYF
TRBV12-3/TRBV12-4	.	.	TRBJ1-3	TGTGCCAGCAGTTCTTTCTCTGGAAACACCATATATTTT	CASSSFSGNTIYF
TRBV6-1	TRBD1	once	TRBJ1-6	TGTGCCAGCAGTGATAAATACGGACAGGGCCGGACACCCCTCCACTTT	CASSDKYGQGRTPLHF
TRBV15	.	few	TRBJ1-5	TGTGCCACCAGCAGAGTGGGTCAGCCCCAGCATTTT	CATSRVGQPQHF
TRBV20-1	.	.	TRBJ2-3	TGCAGTGCTAGTTCATCCCGGCCGCAGCCAGATACGCAGTATTTT	CSASSSRPQPDTQYF
TRBV18	.	.	TRBJ2-3	TGTGCCAGCTCACCAGTGGGCACAGATACGCAGTATTTT	CASSPVGTDTQYF
TRBV3-1/TRBV3-2	.	few	TRBJ2-2	TGTGCCAGCAGCCATATCCGTCGGACCGGGGAGCTGTTTTTT	CASSHIRRTGELFF
TRBV2	TRBD1	.	TRBJ2-2	TGTGCCAGCAGTCGACAGGGGGGGGACACCGGGGAGCTGTTTTTT	CASSRQGGDTGELFF
TRBV28	.	.	TRBJ1-1	TGTGCCAGCAGTTTATGGGCCCACACTGAAGCTTTCTTT	CASSLWAHTEAFF
TRBV5-1	.	.	TRBJ1-3	TGCGCCAGCAGCGAGAACTCCCCCTCTGGAAACACCATATATTTT	CASSENSPSGNTIYF
TRBV2	.	.	TRBJ2-1	TGTGCCAGCAGTGCCCCCTTGTCCGGGCAGTTCTTC	CASSAPLSGQFF
TRBV10-3	.	.	TRBJ1-5	TGTGCCATCAGTGAAAGGCAGGACCTGCCCCAGCATTTT	CAISERQDLPQHF
TRBV14	.	.	TRBJ2-1	TGTGCCAGCAGCCAATGGACGGCCCTTGGAAATGAGCAGTTCTTC	CASSQWTALGNEQFF
TRBV12-2	.	.	TRBJ1-4	TGTGCAAGTCGCTTTCCTCCGGGGCAAGTGGAAAAACTGTTTTTT	CASRFPPGQVEKLFF
TRBV5-4	.	.	TRBJ1-2	TGTGCCAGCAGCTCATCACAGGCTGTAGGTGGCTACACCTTC	CASSSSQAVGGYTF